This T cell receptor (beta chain) was captured in a study of tumor-infiltrating lymphocytes in primary liver carcinoma. A primer matching the constant region was used to make TCR beta cDNA from 500 to 600 ng of total RNA. Three nested multiplex PCR rounds, a slightly modified ARM-PCR, produced the libraries for TCR beta. TRBV1-TRBV30 forward primers paired with a C-beta reverse primer drove the first two PCR rounds, 10 cycles each. In TCRdb, the multiplex PCR reads were re-called with MiXCR into one record per CDR3 protein. The sample lists 100,000 to 150,000 distinct CDR3 sequences, less than 80% occurring once. As for this clonotype: A single base separates this from a much larger clone, so it may be a read error.

V shed 10 bases and J shed 2 bases, with 15 bases lying between them. Germline assignment: CDR1 MNHNS and CDR2 SASEGT. The CDR3 has 14 amino acids. Unsorted bulk tissue (roughly 18-32 mg) underwent RNA and DNA co-extraction. The sequence was obtained from a woman aged 55 to 70 with primary liver carcinoma and hepatitis B virus infection. This chain connects TRBV6-1 to TRBJ1-5; D is perhaps TRBD1 (5 bases). Sample: liver tumor tissue from sampling region 1. The subset denotes: tumor region T1, superior pole. The DNA of the CDR3 is TGTGCCAACACTGGGGGAGGTGGCAATCAGCCCCAGCATTTT. Protein sequence: CANTGGGGNQPQHF.